This TCR beta chain was sequenced for a study of cytomegalovirus exposure and HLA in healthy donors. From germline, CDR1 is SGHDT and CDR2 YYEEEE. The CDR3 has 17 amino acids. The V segment lost 0 bases and the J segment 3 bases; nucleotides outside the gene matches: 5. A remark on this clone: Antigen specificity is unknown.

The PCR had 60 Vbeta and 13 Jbeta primers. Profiling relied on immunoSEQ multiplex PCR, and the TCRdb table lists in-frame clones only, not all of them. Altogether around 200,000 clones are present, roughly 80% being singletons, with the ten largest covering 2.7%. Each donor's status was that of a healthy bone marrow donor. Overall study results and limits: There was a cluster of highly shared sequence variants that was likely a sequencing artifact. A later analysis revealed that TCR association rates differed between HLA loci, peaking at DRB1 and bottoming out at HLA-C. The later analysis indicated that the majority of CMV-associated TCR beta chains appeared HLA-restricted.

Material for sequencing was PBMCs. V is TRBV5-6 and J is TRBJ2-1, with 11 bases lining up with TRBD2. The sequence was collected from a woman aged 40 to 50 in good health and CMV-seronegative. The CDR3: CASSLAGLAGGYNEQFF. The CDR3 region has the DNA TGTGCCAGCAGCTTGGCCGGTCTAGCGGGAGGCTACAATGAGCAGTTCTTC.